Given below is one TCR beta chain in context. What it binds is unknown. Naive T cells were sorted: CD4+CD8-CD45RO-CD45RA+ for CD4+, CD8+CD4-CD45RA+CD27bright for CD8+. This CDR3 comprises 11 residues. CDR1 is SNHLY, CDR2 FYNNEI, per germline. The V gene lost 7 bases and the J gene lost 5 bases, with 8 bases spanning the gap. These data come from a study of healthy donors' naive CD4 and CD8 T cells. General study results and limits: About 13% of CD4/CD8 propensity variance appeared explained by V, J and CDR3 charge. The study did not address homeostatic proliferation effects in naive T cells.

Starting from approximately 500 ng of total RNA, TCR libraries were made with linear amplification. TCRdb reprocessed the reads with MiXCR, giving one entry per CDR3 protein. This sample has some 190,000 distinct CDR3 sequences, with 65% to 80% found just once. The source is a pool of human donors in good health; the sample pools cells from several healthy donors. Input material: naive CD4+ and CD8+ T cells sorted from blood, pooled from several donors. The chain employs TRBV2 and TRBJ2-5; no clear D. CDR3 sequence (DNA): TGTGCCAGCACAAGGAAGGAGACCCAGTACTTC. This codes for CASTRKETQYF.